This is a list of T cell receptor beta chains from one sample in a study of T cell responses to AZD1222 COVID-19 vaccine. Using immunoSEQ multiplex PCR, the repertoire was profiled, and TCRdb retains in-frame clones only, with some absent. Of approximately 160,000 clones listed, 85% to 95% were seen once; the top ten hold around 0.96%. The sample consisted of peripheral blood, taken on day 0 of AZD1222 vaccination. The receptors were sampled from an adult in good health. The CDR3 runs from the conserved cysteine through the conserved F or W. A D gene is named only where the DNA matches it firmly. Some rows have no size entry. The others give once, few or many, or a class for an expanded clone.

V	J	D	size	DNA	CDR3
TRBV4-1	TRBJ1-3	TRBD1	-	TGCGCCAGCAGCCTCTACTTACCAGGGGGCTCTGGAAACACCATATATTTT	CASSLYLPGGSGNTIYF
TRBV2	TRBJ2-5	TRBD1	-	TGTGCCAGCAGCGCTGGACAGGGCGGCGGGGAGACCCAGTACTTC	CASSAGQGGGETQYF
TRBV12-3/TRBV12-4	TRBJ1-6	-	-	TGTGCCAGCAGTACGGGGCCTAGTTCACCCCTCCACTTT	CASSTGPSSPLHF
TRBV4-1	TRBJ1-3	-	-	TGCGCCAGCAGCCAAGAAGGGAACAGGGCCCTATATTTT	CASSQEGNRALYF
TRBV13	TRBJ1-1	-	-	TGTGCCAGCAGCTTAACTGGGGGACATTGGAACACTGAAGCTTTCTTT	CASSLTGGHWNTEAFF
TRBV2	TRBJ1-5	TRBD1	-	TGTGCCAGCAGGACAGGGAATGGCAATCAGCCCCAGCATTTT	CASRTGNGNQPQHF
TRBV5-1	TRBJ1-1	-	-	TGCGCCAGCAGCTTACAGGGAAAGAACACTGAAGCTTTCTTT	CASSLQGKNTEAFF
TRBV6-5	TRBJ1-5	TRBD1	once	TGTGCCAGCAGGCCACAGGGGGCAGATCAGCCCCAGCATTTT	CASRPQGADQPQHF
TRBV4-1	TRBJ1-2	TRBD1	-	TGCGCCAGCAGTCGTGGGACAGGGGCTTATGGCTACACCTTC	CASSRGTGAYGYTF
TRBV27	TRBJ2-7	TRBD1	-	TGTGCCAGCAGTTTATCGGACAGGGACGAGCAGTACTTC	CASSLSDRDEQYF
TRBV29-1	TRBJ2-4	-	-	TGCAGCGTTGGGACCGGGATAGCCAAAAACATTCAGTACTTC	CSVGTGIAKNIQYF
TRBV28	TRBJ1-5	TRBD1	-	TGTGCCAGCAGTTTTTCGACAGGGAAGGATCAGCCCCAGCATTTT	CASSFSTGKDQPQHF
TRBV12-3/TRBV12-4	TRBJ2-5	-	-	TGTGCCAGCAGTTTACGAGAGACCCAGTACTTC	CASSLRETQYF
TRBV7-2	TRBJ2-5	TRBD1	-	TGTGCCAGCAGAACGACAGGGTCAGCCCAAGAGACCCAGTACTTC	CASRTTGSAQETQYF
TRBV6-5	TRBJ1-2	-	-	TGTGCCAGCCGCACACAGTCAGACTATGGCTACACCTTC	CASRTQSDYGYTF
TRBV7-2	TRBJ2-5	TRBD2	-	TGTGCCAGCAGCTTATCTACTAGCGTGGAGACCCAGTACTTC	CASSLSTSVETQYF
TRBV19	TRBJ2-5	-	-	TGTGCCAGTAGCCCTGCGCGAGGGCCAGAGACCCAGTACTTC	CASSPARGPETQYF
TRBV5-6	TRBJ1-4	-	-	TGTGCCAGCAGCGGCCCGGGTTTAAAACTGTTTTTT	CASSGPGLKLFF
TRBV18	TRBJ2-2	-	-	TGTGCCAGCTCACCACCGTCTGGGAACACCGGGGAGCTGTTTTTT	CASSPPSGNTGELFF
TRBV4-2	TRBJ2-3	TRBD2	-	TGTGCCAGCAGCCAAGTGACTAGCGGACAGAACACAGATACGCAGTATTTT	CASSQVTSGQNTDTQYF
TRBV28	TRBJ1-5	-	-	TGTGCCAGCAGTTTCCCCGCCTACAATCAGCCCCAGCATTTT	CASSFPAYNQPQHF
TRBV20-1	TRBJ1-6	TRBD1	-	TGCAGTGCTAGTGTAACAGGGGGAGGGTCACCCCTCCACTTT	CSASVTGGGSPLHF
TRBV30	TRBJ1-6	-	once	TGTGCCTGGAGTACCAATTTTACACCCCTCCACTTT	CAWSTNFTPLHF
TRBV5-6	TRBJ1-2	-	-	TGTGCCAGCAGCAAAAGTGTTCGGGGCCTCAGCTACACCTTC	CASSKSVRGLSYTF
TRBV7-3	TRBJ2-2	-	-	TGTGCCAGCAGCTTGCAGGGGAACACCGGGGAGCTGTTTTTT	CASSLQGNTGELFF
TRBV15	TRBJ2-5	-	-	TGTGCCACCAGCAGAGATCTGGGCCAAGAGACCCAGTACTTC	CATSRDLGQETQYF
TRBV7-9	TRBJ1-6	TRBD1	-	TGTGCCAGCAGCTCACAGGGGATCTATTCACCCCTCCACTTT	CASSSQGIYSPLHF
TRBV5-1	TRBJ1-5	-	-	TGCGCCAGCAGCTTGTCAGGCGTTGATAGCAATCAGCCCCAGCATTTT	CASSLSGVDSNQPQHF
TRBV29-1	TRBJ1-2	-	-	TGCAGCGGAAAAGACAGTCGTCTTGGCTACACCTTC	CSGKDSRLGYTF
TRBV12-5	TRBJ1-5	-	-	TGTGCTAGTTCGTTAGGGTTCGGCAATCAGCCCCAGCATTTT	CASSLGFGNQPQHF
TRBV3-1/TRBV3-2	TRBJ2-7	TRBD2	-	TGTGCCAGCAGCCCCCAGGCGGGGGGATCCTACGAGCAGTACTTC	CASSPQAGGSYEQYF
TRBV2	TRBJ1-3	-	-	TGTGCCAGCGCGGACACTCTCAGGGGAAACACCATATATTTT	CASADTLRGNTIYF
TRBV5-1	TRBJ2-2	-	-	TGCGCCAGCAGCCCGGGACAAGGCTACGGGGAGCTGTTTTTT	CASSPGQGYGELFF
TRBV9	TRBJ2-7	-	-	TGTGCCAGCAGCGTAGCAGGGAACGAGCAGTACTTC	CASSVAGNEQYF
TRBV5-4	TRBJ1-1	-	once	TGTGCCAGCAGAACGACAATGAACACTGAAGCTTTCTTT	CASRTTMNTEAFF
TRBV2	TRBJ2-5	TRBD2	-	TGTGCCAGCAGTGTTGGTCGGACTAGCGTAATAAAGACCCAGTACTTC	CASSVGRTSVIKTQYF
TRBV5-8	TRBJ2-7	-	-	TGTGCCAGCAGCCTCGGATGGGGGAGCTCCTACGAGCAGTACTTC	CASSLGWGSSYEQYF
TRBV27	TRBJ2-5	-	-	TGTGCCAGCAGTTGGCTCCCCCGCAGTTTGGAGTTTAGGTGTGAGACCCAGTACTTC	CASSWLPRSLEFRCETQYF
TRBV10-3	TRBJ2-1	-	-	TGTGCCATCAGTGGCAGGGGGGAGAATGAGCAGTTCTTC	CAISGRGENEQFF
TRBV6-5	TRBJ1-6	TRBD1	-	TGTGCCAGCAGTTACTATGGACAGGGGGAATCACCCCTCCACTTT	CASSYYGQGESPLHF
TRBV19	TRBJ1-4	-	-	TGTGCCAGTAGTAGGGGGGGTGGTGAAAAACTGTTTTTT	CASSRGGGEKLFF
TRBV28	TRBJ2-3	TRBD1	-	TGTGCCAGCAGATCCTCCGGGACAGGGAGTTTTACGCAGTATTTT	CASRSSGTGSFTQYF